In this sample, the clone carrying this TCR beta chain turned up a few times. No antigen is known for it. There are 13 residues in the CDR3. CDR1 and CDR2 from the germline V gene are SGHTA and FQGNSA. V lost 7 bases and J lost 7; bases outside the gene matches: 6. This sample was taken from a study of CD8 T cells in ankylosing spondylitis. The study's findings and limits: Earlier authors reported some of these motif variants in reactive arthritis synovial fluid and blood. What appeared characteristic of ankylosing spondylitis blood was a TCR beta motif of eight highly homologous variants.

TCRdb independently ran MiXCR on the 5' RACE reads; one entry per CDR3 protein. The sample contains fewer than 450,000 distinct CDR3 sequences, roughly 15% of which appear only once. V is TRBV7-2 and J is TRBJ2-2; 7 nucleotides align to TRBD2. Sequencing was carried out using blood, either unsorted or a sorted T cell fraction (not recorded which). The receptor comes from a male donor with ankylosing spondylitis. The CDR3 nucleotides are TGTGCCAGCACCCCCCGGGAGGTCGGGGAGCTGTTTTTT. Translated: CASTPREVGELFF.